Listed here are 26 T cell receptor beta chains from one sample, sequenced in a study of metastatic and nonmetastatic thyroid tumors. Thyroid surgery was preceded by no treatment in any patient. Using MiXCR, TCRdb reanalyzed the PCR reads. The profile shows just over 20,000 clones, about 12% of them singletons. Input material: blood. These receptor sequences come from a male donor with papillary thyroid cancer or a benign thyroid nodule (not recorded which). Some clones in this sample may be carry-over from other donors' samples.

This clone was seen at least ten times. The chain links TRBV29-1 to TRBJ2-7, with D hard to call. Deletions cut 4 bases from V and 3 bases from J, with 10 bases between. Per germline, CDR1 SQVTM and CDR2 ANQGSEA. This CDR3 is 12 amino acids long. For the CDR3, the DNA is TGCAGCGTTGGAGACCGAGACTACGAGCAGTACTTC. Translated: CSVGDRDYEQYF.

This clone was picked up many times. This rearrangement joins TRBV2 to TRBJ1-1; TRBD1 is a possible D gene (5 bases). The CDR3 totals 13 residues. Between the trimmed V and J ends, which lost 6 bases and 0 bases, there was a span of 8 bases. CDR1 is SNHLY and CDR2 is FYNNEI in the germline V gene. The CDR3 loop reads CASRLTVNTEAFF. In nucleotides, the CDR3 is TGTGCCAGCAGGCTGACAGTGAACACTGAAGCTTTCTTT.

The sample holds many counts of this clone. The genes are TRBV29-1 and TRBJ2-7; 7 bases line up with TRBD2. V lost 4 bases, J lost 7 bases, and 10 bases stayed unmatched. Germline loops: CDR1 SQVTM, CDR2 ANQGSEA. CDR3 length: 13 residues. The CDR3 DNA follows: TGCAGCGTTGCCCCTGGTGGGGGGGGAGAGCAGTACTTC. Its protein product is CSVAPGGGGEQYF.

This clone has ten or more counts. The chain combines TRBV20-1 with TRBJ1-3; D gene unclear. The germline V gene has CDR1 DFQATT and CDR2 SNEGSKA (reference sequence). V gave up 1 base and J gave up 0 bases, with 4 bases separating them. The CDR3 contains 13 residues. The CDR3 sequence is CSARGLSGNTIYF. The CDR3 DNA reads as TGCAGTGCTAGAGGGCTCTCTGGAAACACCATATATTTT.

By sample share, this clone is medium-sized. The rearrangement uses TRBV5-1 and TRBJ2-7; D gene ambiguous. The CDR3 has 12 amino acids. Deletions cut 0 bases from V and 7 bases from J, with 8 bases between. Germline CDR1 reads SGHRS; CDR2 reads YFSETQ. In DNA form, the CDR3 reads TGCGCCAGCAGCTTGGGACCCGAAGAGCAGTACTTC. The encoded protein is CASSLGPEEQYF.

This clone has at least ten counts. The chain joins TRBV29-1 to TRBJ2-1; TRBD2 aligns across 7 bases. CDR1 is SQVTM and CDR2 is ANQGSEA in the germline V gene. The CDR3 is made up of 13 amino acids. With 5 bases clipped from V and 9 bases from J, the junction kept 10 bases outside the gene matches. This CDR3 reads CSVLAGELGEQFF. The CDR3, as DNA: TGCAGCGTTCTGGCGGGAGAGTTGGGTGAGCAGTTCTTC.

This clone was detected many times. The chain has TRBV2 and TRBJ2-7; D gene ambiguous. This CDR3 spans 13 amino acids. V lost 3 bases to trimming and J lost 5 bases, with 11 bases between them. The V gene's germline CDR1 is SNHLY and CDR2 FYNNEI. CDR3 loop: CASSDLVADEQYF. CDR3 DNA sequence: TGTGCCAGCAGTGACTTAGTAGCAGACGAGCAGTACTTC.

This clone is medium-sized by share. The chain links TRBV20-1 to TRBJ2-7; TRBD2 agrees at 11 bases. Germline lookup yields CDR1 DFQATT and CDR2 SNEGSKA (reference sequence). J gave up 2 bases and V 3 bases, and 6 bases lay outside the gene matches. The CDR3 contains 15 residues. This chain's CDR3 is CSAREGLAETYEQYF. For the CDR3, the DNA is TGCAGTGCTAGGGAGGGACTAGCGGAGACCTACGAGCAGTACTTC.

By share of the sample, this clone is medium-sized (0.01 to 0.1%). The chain joins TRBV12-5 to TRBJ2-1; possible D gene TRBD2, 5 bases. Germline V gene lookup returns CDR1 LGHNT and CDR2 FRNRAP. The CDR3 extends over 16 amino acids. V lost 0 bases to trimming and J lost 4 bases, with 13 bases between them. The CDR3 loop reads CASGLVRSGPYNEQFF. In DNA form, the CDR3 reads TGTGCTAGTGGTTTGGTACGCAGCGGTCCGTACAATGAGCAGTTCTTC.

The DNA for the CDR3 is TGCAGTGCTCGCAGTCCCGGGACTAGCGGGGGGGCCGATAATGAGCAGTTCTTC. It translates to CSARSPGTSGGADNEQFF. The chain uses TRBV20-1 and TRBJ2-1; 16 positions match TRBD2. Germline values: CDR1 DFQATT, CDR2 SNEGSKA (reference sequence). CDR3 length equals 18 residues. The V and J ends lost 5 bases and 7 bases, in that order; junction bases with no gene match: 14.

Many counts were recorded for this clone. The rearrangement uses TRBV7-9 and TRBJ2-2; D may be TRBD1 (7 bases). V was cut by 5 bases and J by 0 bases, with 22 bases left in between. Germline-derived CDR1 and CDR2 are SEHNR and FQNEAQ (reference sequence). The CDR3 covers 19 residues. CDR3 DNA sequence: TGTGCCAGCAGCCGGTGGGGTGCTGGAGGGGGCTCGAACACCGGGGAGCTGTTTTTT. As protein: CASSRWGAGGGSNTGELFF.

This clone was observed a handful of times. A much larger clonotype is one base distant, so this may be a read error. The chain links TRBV6-1 to TRBJ1-5, with D possibly matching TRBD1 (5 bases). V gave up 7 bases and J gave up 2 bases, with 9 bases separating them. Germline assignment: CDR1 MNHNS and CDR2 SASEGT. The CDR3 loop spans 13 amino acids. In nucleotides, the CDR3 is TGTGCCAGCATGAGGGGTGGCAATCAGCCCCAGCATTTT. Its translation is CASMRGGNQPQHF.

The chain couples TRBV12-3 or TRBV12-4 to TRBJ2-7; D is uncertain. Trimming cost V 5 bases and J 10 bases, with 15 bases left between them. This CDR3 region has 12 residues. CDR3 in DNA: TGTGCCAGCAGTGCTTCCTACAAAACACAGTACTTC. Its protein is CASSASYKTQYF.

V and J are TRBV12-3 or TRBV12-4 and TRBJ1-4; no firm D call. This CDR3 has 14 amino acids. With 5 bases removed from V and 8 bases from J, the gap between germline ends came to 15 bases. CDR3 DNA: TGTGCCAGCAGTCCTTGGGAGCCGGGGGAAAAACTGTTTTTT. The encoded protein is CASSPWEPGEKLFF.

In its sample, this clone was seen a few times. This chain links TRBV19 with TRBJ2-2; D gene ambiguous. This CDR3 contains 15 residues. From germline, CDR1 is LNHDA and CDR2 SQIVND (reference sequence). V dropped 3 bases and J dropped 1 base, with 9 bases sitting between them. In nucleotides, the CDR3 is TGTGCCAGTAGTATTATGACGGAGAACACCGGGGAGCTGTTTTTT. Translation gives CASSIMTENTGELFF.

This clone occurred many times. The chain couples TRBV6-9 to TRBJ1-1, with D uncertain. Trimming stripped 7 bases from V and 2 bases from J, with 23 bases between. The CDR3 is 17 amino acids. Germline loops: CDR1 MNHGY, CDR2 SVAAGI. CDR3 loop: CASNPNEGRSTNTEAFF. CDR3 DNA sequence: TGTGCCAGCAACCCCAATGAAGGGAGGTCCACAAACACTGAAGCTTTCTTT.

This clone was observed at least ten times. The chain uses TRBV3-1 and TRBJ1-1; possible D gene TRBD1, 5 bases. V was trimmed by 8 bases and J by 6 bases, leaving 13 bases between them. The germline gives CDR1 LGHDT, CDR2 YNNKEL (reference sequence). The CDR3 extends over 12 amino acids. CDR3 DNA sequence: TGTGCCAGCCGAAGGCGGGGCGCTGAAGCTTTCTTT. Protein sequence: CASRRRGAEAFF.

This clone is labeled medium-sized. This chain links TRBV10-3 with TRBJ2-7; a weak D match, TRBD2 (6 bases). Germline V gives CDR1 ENHRY, CDR2 SYGVKD. The V and J ends lost 6 bases and 6 bases respectively, with 12 bases between them. The CDR3 sequence is 12 residues long. DNA of the CDR3: TGTGCCATCAGCATGACTAGTGGCGAGCAGTACTTC. Protein sequence: CAISMTSGEQYF.

Many counts were recorded for this clone. Additional DNA sequences in this sample encode the identical CDR3. J is TRBJ1-3 and V is TRBV18; no firm D call. CDR3 size: 15 residues. Germline V gene lookup returns CDR1 KGHSH and CDR2 LQKENI. V dropped 6 bases and J dropped 0 bases, with 12 bases sitting between them. The CDR3 sequence: CASSPGSYSGNTIYF. CDR3 coding DNA: TGTGCCAGCTCCCCCGGGTCTTACTCTGGAAACACCATATATTTT.

This clone was seen ten or more times. V is TRBV20-1 and J is TRBJ2-7; TRBD2 aligns across 11 bases. CDR1 and CDR2 from the germline V gene are DFQATT and SNEGSKA (reference sequence). V shed 3 bases, J shed 7 bases, and the junction held 8 bases outside the gene matches. This CDR3 region has 14 residues. CDR3 loop: CSASTSGRSDEQYF. In nucleotides, the CDR3 is TGCAGTGCTAGCACTAGCGGGAGATCGGATGAGCAGTACTTC.

The chain carries TRBV24-1 and TRBJ2-1; 13 bases are shared with TRBD2. The CDR3 loop spans 18 amino acids. The V gene end was trimmed by 3 bases and the J gene end by 6 bases; junction bases not matched to a gene: 10. Germline CDR1 KGHDR, CDR2 SFDVKD. This CDR3 is CATSDPTQTSGRFNEQFF. The CDR3 bases are TGTGCCACCAGTGATCCCACTCAGACTAGCGGGAGGTTCAATGAGCAGTTCTTC.

This clone was seen many times. The V gene is TRBV10-3, the J gene TRBJ2-7, with unresolved D. CDR1 and CDR2 from the germline V gene are ENHRY and SYGVKD. The ends were cut back, 2 bases at V and 5 bases at J, with 7 bases in the middle. The CDR3 runs 12 residues. This CDR3 reads CAISENRDEQYF. The CDR3 DNA sequence: TGTGCCATCAGTGAGAACCGGGACGAGCAGTACTTC.

This clone was seen just once. The chain carries TRBV9 and TRBJ2-3; 13 bases match TRBD2. V was pared by 0 bases and J by 14 bases, with 6 bases of the junction left unmatched. This CDR3 has 14 residues. In germline, CDR1 is SGDLS, CDR2 YYNGEE. The CDR3 here is CASSVGGLAGETYF. CDR3 bases: TGTGCCAGCAGCGTAGGAGGACTAGCGGGAGAAACGTATTTT.

The chain combines TRBV7-6 with TRBJ2-1; D is uncertain. Germline assignment: CDR1 SGHVS and CDR2 FNYEAQ. With 3 bases removed from V and 0 bases from J, the gap between germline ends came to 9 bases. This CDR3 comprises 15 residues. The CDR3 DNA sequence: TGTGCCAGCAGCTTGGAAGCGAACTCCTACAATGAGCAGTTCTTC. This codes for CASSLEANSYNEQFF.

The chain uses TRBV5-1 and TRBJ2-7; TRBD1 matches 8 bases. Germline lookup yields CDR1 SGHRS and CDR2 YFSETQ. Germline trimming cut 4 bases from V and 4 bases from J; bases unmatched to any gene: 22. This CDR3 region has 19 residues. The CDR3 DNA sequence: TGCGCCAGCAGCCCTGCGGGACAGGTCGGTTCAGCGGCTGTTTACGAGCAGTACTTC. Translating gives CASSPAGQVGSAAVYEQYF.

This clone was counted ten times or more. The chain carries TRBV30 and TRBJ2-1, with unresolved D. The V gene's germline CDR1 is GTSNPN and CDR2 SVGIG (reference sequence). V lost 4 bases, J lost 12 bases, and 13 bases lay in between. This CDR3 comprises 11 residues. The CDR3 region is CAWNDYMGQFF. CDR3 nucleotides: TGTGCCTGGAATGATTATATGGGGCAGTTCTTC.